Each of the 3 T cell receptor beta chains below was sequenced from the same sample in a study of control samples from healthy donors and cancer patients. Only in-frame clones appear in the TCRdb table, and some are missing; sequencing was by immunoSEQ multiplex PCR. The data show some 120,000 clones, 70% to 90% seen once. Sequences were obtained from blood. These receptors all stem from a man aged 55 to 70 in good health.

This chain joins TRBV7-3 and TRBJ2-1; TRBD1 agrees at 9 bases. The CDR3 sequence is 13 residues long. Trimming cost V 3 bases and J 6 bases; bases outside gene matches: 0. Germline CDR1 is SGHTA and CDR2 is FQGTGA. The CDR3 reads CASSLGQGNEQFF. CDR3 coding DNA: TGTGCCAGCAGCTTGGGACAGGGCAATGAGCAGTTCTTC.

The J gene is TRBJ2-7, the V gene TRBV6-2 or TRBV6-3, with D perhaps matching TRBD1 or TRBD2 (5 bases each). Trimming removed 5 bases from V and 6 bases from J, with 8 bases in between. This CDR3 region has 11 residues. CDR1 and CDR2 (germline): MNHEY, SVGEGT. CDR3 DNA sequence: TGTGCCAGCAGTCCGGGGACCGAGCAGTACTTC. It is translated as CASSPGTEQYF.

This clone was observed once. The chain links TRBV5-4 to TRBJ2-7; D is unresolved. V was trimmed by 10 bases and J by 12 bases, leaving 20 bases between them. Germline V CDR1 and CDR2: SGHNT, YYREEE (reference sequence). The CDR3 sequence is 11 residues long. In DNA, the CDR3 is TGTGCCGCGAGCCTAAGTATCGAACGGTACTTC. Its protein product is CAASLSIERYF.